This T cell receptor beta chain was recorded in a study of CD8+ T cells in alopecia areata. Study in general: Grafted skin came from C3H/HeJ donors with spontaneous alopecia (about 6-12 months old) and was placed on approximately 6-10-week-old female C3H/HeJ mice.

Once RNA had been extracted, it was reverse transcribed into cDNA to act as the sequencing template. This table comes from immunoSEQ multiplex PCR, and its TCRdb copy is limited to in-frame clones, with some not included. This sample carries some 110,000 clones, none of them present only once. On this clone: Gene names and germline refer to mouse. The read finishes 4 residues shy of the CDR3 end, and the germline J gene is used to complete it.

From germline, CDR1 is NNHNN and CDR2 SYGAGS (reference sequence). This CDR3 region has 13 residues. The specimen sequenced was lesional skin. The chain carries TRBV13-2 and TRBJ2-7; TRBD1 aligns across 7 bases. This TCR was sampled from a C3H/HeJ mouse with alopecia areata. For this strain, the MHC haplotype corresponds to H2-k. Here the CDR3 reads CASGGQGRDEQYF. The DNA read from the CDR3 is TGTGCCAGCGGTGGACAGGGAAGGGAT.